This T cell receptor beta chain is from a study of somatic mutations in cytotoxic T cells in rheumatoid arthritis. This CDR3 has 17 residues. In germline, CDR1 is SGHVS, CDR2 FNYEAQ. Trimming took 1 base from V and 0 from J; bases not matched to a gene: 6. Produced via immunoSEQ multiplex PCR; TCRdb's table is partial and in-frame only. Of some 35,000 clones in the sample, about four fifths were seen once. The specimen sequenced was CD8+ T cells sorted from blood. J is TRBJ2-1 and V is TRBV7-6, with 7 bases that match TRBD2. This TCR derives from a man aged 35-49 years in good health. CDR3 sequence reads: CASSLVAWGGSYNEQFF. CDR3 DNA sequence: TGTGCCAGCAGCTTAGTGGCGTGGGGGGGCTCCTACAATGAGCAGTTCTTC.